These 29 T cell receptor beta chains came from one sample sequenced in a study of blood T cells in healthy people across ages. With a J-beta primer mix and a sample-barcoded 5' primer, a second PCR ran roughly 7 to 11 cycles. MiXCR, run by TCRdb on the 5' RACE reads, gives a single entry per CDR3 protein. The sample lists 1.5 million to 2 million distinct CDR3 sequences, about 35% occurring once. The sample consisted of blood. Receptors were obtained from a woman in her 30s in good health.

V is TRBV7-6 and J is TRBJ2-3; weak D call: TRBD2 (5 bases). CDR3 size: 14 residues. Trimming took off 3 bases at V and 0 bases at J, with 7 bases between the two ends. Germline V lookup: CDR1 SGHVS, CDR2 FNYEAQ. The CDR3, as DNA: TGTGCCAGCAGCTTCGGGGAAAGCACAGATACGCAGTATTTT. Its protein is CASSFGESTDTQYF.

In its sample, this clonotype was seen a few times. The J gene is TRBJ2-3, the V gene TRBV11-2; 8 bases are shared with TRBD1. The CDR3 extends over 20 amino acids. The V gene end was trimmed by 3 bases and the J gene end by 1 base; junction bases not matched to a gene: 18. CDR1 and CDR2 (germline): SGHAT, FQNNGV. CDR3 sequence: CASSFLVGSDGQGGTDTQYF. CDR3 DNA: TGTGCCAGCAGCTTTCTGGTTGGTTCCGACGGACAGGGAGGCACAGATACGCAGTATTTT.

In this sample, this clonotype turned up a few times. The chain links TRBV5-1 to TRBJ2-5; 9 positions agree with TRBD1. V was clipped by 3 bases and J by 5 bases; unmatched bases: 11. Germline-derived CDR1 and CDR2 are SGHRS and YFSETQ. This CDR3 is 16 amino acids long. CDR3 nucleotide sequence: TGCGCCAGCAGCTCGTCCGGGGACAGGGTGTGGGAGACCCAGTACTTC. Translated, it gives CASSSSGDRVWETQYF.

The V call is TRBV4-1, the J call TRBJ1-6; D not resolved. The germline V and J ends were trimmed by 3 bases and 11 bases, with 17 bases remaining between them. Germline V gives CDR1 MGHRA, CDR2 YSYEKL. The CDR3 extends over 15 amino acids. CDR3 region: CASSQERLAVPPLHF. The CDR3 nucleotides read TGCGCCAGCAGCCAGGAGAGACTGGCGGTTCCACCCCTCCACTTT.

The gene calls are TRBV27 and TRBJ2-7, with D perhaps matching TRBD1 (5 bases). There are 15 residues in the CDR3. Between the trimmed V and J ends, which lost 7 bases and 0 bases, there was a span of 16 bases. CDR1 MNHEY and CDR2 SMNVEV come from the germline V gene (reference sequence). CDR3 protein: CASKVREWDSYEQYF. CDR3 sequence (DNA): TGTGCCAGCAAAGTCAGGGAATGGGACTCCTACGAGCAGTACTTC.

This clonotype showed up just a few times. The chain is built from TRBV10-3 and TRBJ2-7, with D perhaps TRBD2 (5 bases). CDR1 and CDR2 (germline): ENHRY, SYGVKD. This CDR3 region has 16 residues. The ends were cut back, 3 bases at V and 0 bases at J, with 15 bases in the middle. Here the CDR3 reads CAISEATMTPSYEQYF. The DNA of the CDR3 is TGTGCCATCAGTGAAGCGACTATGACCCCCTCCTACGAGCAGTACTTC.

This clonotype was detected only a few times. The chain couples TRBV2 to TRBJ2-5, with 10 bases identical to TRBD2. The CDR3 contains 17 residues. V was pared by 6 bases and J by 5 bases, with 15 bases of the junction left unmatched. CDR1 and CDR2 from the germline V gene are SNHLY and FYNNEI. The CDR3 coding sequence is TGTGCCAGCAGACCCGGCGGGCTAGCGGGAGCTGGGGAGACCCAGTACTTC. Translation: CASRPGGLAGAGETQYF.

The rearrangement joins TRBV7-6 to TRBJ1-6, with no clear D. The CDR3 is 16 residues long. Germline loops: CDR1 SGHVS, CDR2 FNYEAQ. The V and J ends lost 5 bases and 7 bases respectively, with 18 bases between them. CDR3 in amino acids: CASSPRPEAKNSPLHF. The CDR3 nucleotides read TGTGCCAGCAGCCCCCGCCCCGAGGCCAAGAATTCACCCCTCCACTTT.

The chain has TRBV6-1 and TRBJ1-5; perhaps TRBD1 as D (5 bases). This CDR3 contains 16 residues. The V gene lost 6 bases and the J gene lost 1 base, with 16 bases spanning the gap. Germline lookup yields CDR1 MNHNS and CDR2 SASEGT. The CDR3 region is CASSDPGGGSNQPQHF. In DNA, the CDR3 is TGTGCCAGCAGCGATCCCGGGGGAGGGAGCAATCAGCCCCAGCATTTT.

Only one count was recorded for this clonotype. The rearrangement links TRBV30 to TRBJ1-5; D perhaps matches TRBD1 (5 bases). The CDR3 runs to 14 residues. V lost 1 base to trimming and J lost 0 bases, with 7 bases between them. Germline CDR1 reads GTSNPN; CDR2 reads SVGIG (reference sequence). The CDR3 spells CAWSATDSNQPQHF. As DNA, the CDR3 is TGTGCCTGGAGTGCGACAGATAGCAATCAGCCCCAGCATTTT.

This clonotype was seen a few times. J is TRBJ1-1 and V is TRBV14; no reliable D call. The germline CDR1 and CDR2 sequences are SGHDN and FVKESK. The V and J ends lost 1 base and 0 bases respectively, with 9 bases between them. The CDR3 runs 15 residues. CDR3 region: CASSQVVNMNTEAFF. The CDR3 coding sequence is TGTGCCAGCAGCCAAGTAGTGAACATGAACACTGAAGCTTTCTTT.

The chain recombines TRBV14 with TRBJ2-3; TRBD2 aligns across 9 bases. CDR1 is SGHDN, CDR2 FVKESK, per germline. V lost 1 base to trimming and J lost 4 bases; unmatched junction nucleotides: 9. This CDR3 comprises 17 residues. The CDR3 spells CASSQGYSGRLADTQYF. In nucleotides, the CDR3 is TGTGCCAGCAGCCAAGGTTATAGCGGGAGACTGGCAGATACGCAGTATTTT. The complete variable domain, with remaining parts taken from reference TRBV14 and TRBJ2-3, reads EAGVTQFPSHSVIEKGQTVTLRCDPISGHDNLYWYRRVMGKEIKFLLHFVKESKQDESGMPNNRFLAERTGGTYSTLKVQPAELEDSGVYFCASSQGYSGRLADTQYFGPGTRLTVL.

The V call is TRBV7-2, the J call TRBJ2-5; D possibly corresponds to TRBD2 (5 bases). The V gene lost 2 bases and the J gene lost 5 bases, with 9 bases spanning the gap. Germline V gene sequence: CDR1 SGHTA, CDR2 FQGNSA. The CDR3 runs to 13 residues. CDR3 nucleotides: TGTGCCAGCAGCTTAAGTGGGAGTGAGACCCAGTACTTC. Translating gives CASSLSGSETQYF.

This clonotype was found a few times. The rearrangement links TRBV11-2 to TRBJ1-2; 11 positions match TRBD1. J was trimmed by 7 bases and V by 8 bases; bases with no gene match: 3. This CDR3 region has 12 residues. Germline CDR1 is SGHAT and CDR2 is FQNNGV. This CDR3 is CASGQGASGYTF. CDR3 in DNA: TGTGCCAGCGGACAGGGGGCAAGTGGCTACACCTTC.

CDR3 sequence reads: CASSQGKSRGGLIDTQYF. The CDR3 coding sequence is TGTGCCAGCAGCCAAGGGAAAAGCCGGGGGGGATTAATAGATACGCAGTATTTT. The rearrangement joins TRBV5-4 to TRBJ2-3; 8 positions match TRBD2. Trimming at V came to 4 bases and at J to 5 bases, leaving 18 bases not matched to a gene. From germline, CDR1 is SGHNT and CDR2 YYREEE (reference sequence). The length of the CDR3 is 18 residues.

This clonotype was counted a few times. The chain couples TRBV20-1 to TRBJ2-5; D possibly corresponds to TRBD2 (5 bases). The CDR3 loop spans 16 amino acids. CDR1 and CDR2 (germline): DFQATT, SNEGSKA (reference sequence). V was trimmed by 7 bases and J by 1 base, leaving 22 bases between them. CDR3 coding DNA: TGCAGTGAATCCGGAGTGACGGGGAAAGGCCAAGAGACCCAGTACTTC. It specifies CSESGVTGKGQETQYF.

This clonotype was seen a handful of times. The chain employs TRBV4-2 and TRBJ2-1; tentative D call: TRBD1 (5 bases). The length of the CDR3 is 15 residues. V was cut by 0 bases and J by 8 bases, with 14 bases left in between. CDR1 and CDR2 (germline): LGHNA, YNFKEQ. The CDR3 DNA reads as TGTGCCAGCAGCCAAGATCGGACACCCACGGATGAGCAGTTCTTC. It encodes CASSQDRTPTDEQFF.

This chain uses TRBV18 with TRBJ2-6, with 9 bases fitting TRBD2. The CDR3 sequence is 17 residues long. Losses at the gene ends were 2 bases for V and 0 bases for J; bases not matched to a gene: 2. The germline V gene has CDR1 KGHSH and CDR2 LQKENI. CDR3 sequence reads: CASSPSSGNSGANVLTF. The CDR3 DNA reads as TGTGCCAGCTCACCATCTAGCGGGAACTCTGGGGCCAACGTCCTGACTTTC.

This clonotype occurred a few times. The CDR3 DNA is TGTGCCAGCAGTTTAGCAGTTCCCCGGAGCTCCTACGAGCAGTACTTC. The encoded protein is CASSLAVPRSSYEQYF. The chain links TRBV27 to TRBJ2-7; no reliable D call. Germline CDR1 MNHEY, CDR2 SMNVEV (reference sequence). The V and J ends lost 2 bases and 0 bases respectively, with 14 bases between them. The CDR3 runs 16 residues.

The gene calls are TRBV20-1 and TRBJ2-7; no clear D gene. The CDR3 has 12 amino acids. The germline V gene has CDR1 DFQATT and CDR2 SNEGSKA (reference sequence). Here the CDR3 DNA reads TGCAGGGTCCTGTCAAAAGGCTACGAGCAGTACTTC. It codes for CRVLSKGYEQYF.

The chain couples TRBV6-5 to TRBJ1-2, with D perhaps matching TRBD1 (6 bases). V was trimmed by 2 bases and J by 3 bases, leaving 10 bases between them. Germline values: CDR1 MNHEY, CDR2 SVGAGI. CDR3 size: 14 residues. This CDR3 reads CASSYGGPDYGYTF. The CDR3 DNA is TGTGCCAGCAGTTACGGGGGGCCCGACTATGGCTACACCTTC.

This clonotype was detected a few times. The V gene is TRBV30, the J gene TRBJ2-5, with 14 bases aligning to TRBD2. There are 16 residues in the CDR3. Germline V CDR1 and CDR2: GTSNPN, SVGIG (reference sequence). With 2 bases clipped from V and 1 base from J, the junction kept 3 bases outside the gene matches. CDR3 in DNA: TGTGCCTGGAGTCTTGGGACTAGCGGGGGCCAAGAGACCCAGTACTTC. Amino acid sequence: CAWSLGTSGGQETQYF. Full variable domain (missing parts from reference TRBV30 and TRBJ2-5): SQTIHQWPATLVQPVGSPLSLECTVEGTSNPNLYWYRQAAGRGLQLLFYSVGIGQISSEVPQNLSASRPQDRQFILSSKKLLLSDSGFYLCAWSLGTSGGQETQYFGPGTRLLVL.

The V gene is TRBV5-1, the J gene TRBJ2-3, with D possibly TRBD2 on 6 matching bases. V lost 2 bases and J lost 5, with 12 bases in between. Germline CDR1 reads SGHRS; CDR2 reads YFSETQ. This CDR3 is built from 14 residues. As DNA, the CDR3 is TGCGCCAGCAGCTTTTCGTGGAGGGTAGATACGCAGTATTTT. Its protein product is CASSFSWRVDTQYF.

This clonotype was detected only a few times. The V and J genes are TRBV7-3 and TRBJ2-3; 7 nucleotides align to TRBD2. The CDR3 is made up of 16 amino acids. The V gene's germline CDR1 is SGHTA and CDR2 FQGTGA. V was pared by 5 bases and J by 0 bases, with 8 bases of the junction left unmatched. The CDR3 sequence: CASSQPAGVSTDTQYF. The CDR3 bases are TGTGCCAGCAGCCAGCCCGCGGGGGTCAGCACAGATACGCAGTATTTT. The full variable domain, completed using reference TRBV7-3 and TRBJ2-3, is GAGVSQTPSNKVTEKGKYVELRCDPISGHTALYWYRQSLGQGPEFLIYFQGTGAADDSGLPNDRFFAVRPEGSVSTLKIQRTERGDSAVYLCASSQPAGVSTDTQYFGPGTRLTVL.

The rearrangement joins TRBV20-1 to TRBJ2-7; TRBD2 aligns across 7 bases. Germline CDR1 is DFQATT and CDR2 is SNEGSKA (reference sequence). This CDR3 comprises 15 residues. Losses at the gene ends were 0 bases for V and 5 bases for J; bases not matched to a gene: 10. The CDR3 bases are TGCAGTGCTAGAGATCCAGGAGTCAGCGGGGACGAGCAGTACTTC. This translates into CSARDPGVSGDEQYF.

This chain uses TRBV20-1 with TRBJ2-3; 13 bases fit TRBD2. Trimming cost V 8 bases and J 5 bases; bases outside gene matches: 10. Germline loops: CDR1 DFQATT, CDR2 SNEGSKA (reference sequence). The CDR3 is 15 residues long. In DNA, the CDR3 is TGCAGTACTGAGACTAGCGGGAGGAGAGTAGATACGCAGTATTTT. Residues: CSTETSGRRVDTQYF.

This rearrangement joins TRBV25-1 to TRBJ2-7, with D possibly TRBD2 on 5 matching bases. The CDR3 totals 13 residues. Trimming shortened V by 10 bases and J by 2 bases, and 15 bases separated the two germline ends. Germline CDR1 reads MGHDK; CDR2 reads SYGVNS. CDR3 nucleotides: TGTGCCACCTCCCATCCACTAGCCTACGAGCAGTACTTC. This gives the protein CATSHPLAYEQYF.

The chain recombines TRBV5-1 with TRBJ2-2; tentatively, D is TRBD2 (5 bases). The germline V gene encodes CDR1 SGHRS and CDR2 YFSETQ. The germline V and J ends were trimmed by 1 base and 6 bases, with 7 bases remaining between them. There are 13 residues in the CDR3. The CDR3 region is CASSLMRAGELFF. CDR3 coding DNA: TGCGCCAGCAGCTTGATGAGGGCCGGGGAGCTGTTTTTT.

With regard to this clonotype: One junction end disagrees with the germline gene, perhaps due to a read error. The CDR3 loop is CASSQDFALSGNTIYF. The DNA for the CDR3 is TGCGCTAGCAGCCAAGATTTCGCCCTATCTGGAAACACCATATATTTT. The chain uses TRBV4-1 and TRBJ1-3; no firm D call. CDR3 length: 16 amino acids. The germline CDR1 and CDR2 sequences are MGHRA and YSYEKL.